These 30 T cell receptor beta chains came from one sample sequenced in a study of blood T cells in healthy people across ages. Alongside a J-beta primer mix, a sample-barcoded 5' primer served in a second PCR lasting roughly 7 to 11 cycles. TCRdb processed the 5' RACE reads anew with MiXCR; each CDR3 protein has one entry. The sample shows over a million distinct CDR3 sequences, approximately 42% of them seen only once. The specimen sequenced was blood. These receptor sequences come from a woman aged 18-29 years in good health.

The chain is built from TRBV4-1 and TRBJ2-7; D is unclear. From germline, CDR1 is MGHRA and CDR2 YSYEKL. Trimming removed 1 base from V and 5 bases from J, with 9 bases in between. CDR3 size: 13 residues. CDR3 residues: CASSQAPGDEQYF. CDR3 coding DNA: TGCGCCAGCAGCCAAGCCCCGGGTGACGAGCAGTACTTC.

The V gene is TRBV29-1, the J gene TRBJ2-3, with a weak D call TRBD2 (7 bases). The CDR3 loop spans 14 amino acids. Germline V gene lookup returns CDR1 SQVTM and CDR2 ANQGSEA. V lost 7 bases, J lost 1 base, and 15 bases lay in between. The CDR3: CSADGEGGTDTQYF. DNA of the CDR3: TGCAGCGCTGACGGGGAGGGGGGCACAGATACGCAGTATTTT.

The rearrangement uses TRBV7-9 and TRBJ1-4; 8 nucleotides line up with TRBD1. V shed 4 bases, J shed 6 bases, and the junction held 13 bases outside the gene matches. Germline V gene lookup returns CDR1 SEHNR and CDR2 FQNEAQ (reference sequence). This CDR3 has 17 residues. CDR3 DNA sequence: TGTGCCAGCAGCTCACGTACGGACAGGGTAAATTATGAAAAACTGTTTTTT. Translated: CASSSRTDRVNYEKLFF. The whole variable domain, remainder taken from reference TRBV7-9 and TRBJ1-4, is DTGVSQNPRHKITKRGQNVTFRCDPISEHNRLYWYRQTLGQGPEFLTYFQNEAQLEKSRLLSDRFSAERPKGSFSTLEIQRTEQGDSAMYLCASSSRTDRVNYEKLFFGSGTQLSVL.

The chain uses TRBV7-9 and TRBJ1-1, with D maybe TRBD1 (5 bases). The CDR3 is 14 amino acids. Trimming pared 5 bases from V and 1 base from J, leaving 11 bases between. Germline CDR1 SEHNR, CDR2 FQNEAQ (reference sequence). This CDR3 is CASSLDSQNTEAFF. The CDR3 nucleotides are TGTGCCAGCAGCCTCGACAGTCAGAACACTGAAGCTTTCTTT.

The chain is built from TRBV4-1 and TRBJ1-2; no clear D gene. CDR1 and CDR2 from the germline V gene are MGHRA and YSYEKL. Trimming shortened V by 6 bases and J by 2 bases, and 22 bases separated the two germline ends. The CDR3 contains 17 residues. The CDR3 is CASRIRPIAGGNYGYTF. CDR3 DNA sequence: TGCGCCAGCAGGATCCGTCCAATCGCAGGCGGGAACTATGGCTACACCTTC.

The chain recombines TRBV4-3 with TRBJ1-5, with 9 bases matching TRBD1. V lost 6 bases and J lost 0; bases outside the gene matches: 3. Germline V gene sequence: CDR1 LGHNA, CDR2 YSLEER. The CDR3 totals 15 residues. In DNA form, the CDR3 reads TGCGCCAGCAGACAGGGGGCCCATAGCAATCAGCCCCAGCATTTT. It translates to CASRQGAHSNQPQHF.

This chain uses TRBV29-1 with TRBJ2-3, with D maybe TRBD1 (6 bases). The CDR3 is 13 amino acids. The V and J ends lost 4 bases and 4 bases respectively, with 12 bases between them. CDR1 is SQVTM and CDR2 is ANQGSEA in the germline V gene. The DNA for the CDR3 is TGCAGCGTTGGGGCAGGGGTTCCAGATACGCAGTATTTT. It codes for CSVGAGVPDTQYF.

This clonotype turned up a few times. V and J are TRBV29-1 and TRBJ2-5, with 8 bases aligning to TRBD1. Trimming removed 3 bases from V and 1 base from J; junction bases left unmatched: 4. The CDR3 extends over 14 amino acids. In germline, CDR1 is SQVTM, CDR2 ANQGSEA. For the CDR3, the DNA is TGCAGCGTTGACCCCGGACAGGGCCAAGAGACCCAGTACTTC. As protein: CSVDPGQGQETQYF.

This clonotype was observed a few times. The rearrangement uses TRBV28 and TRBJ2-5; 11 positions match TRBD2. CDR1 is MDHEN, CDR2 SYDVKM, per germline. Trimming at V came to 5 bases and at J to 0 bases, leaving 5 bases not matched to a gene. The CDR3 spans 16 residues. In DNA, the CDR3 is TGTGCCAGCAGTCTACGACTAGCGGGGTACCAAGAGACCCAGTACTTC. Translated, it gives CASSLRLAGYQETQYF.

The chain employs TRBV20-1 and TRBJ2-1, with a weak D call TRBD2 (5 bases). Trimming removed 6 bases at V and 8 bases at J, with 17 bases between. The CDR3 contains 13 residues. Per the germline V gene, CDR1 is DFQATT and CDR2 is SNEGSKA (reference sequence). The chain's CDR3 is CSASRGAGDEQFF. The CDR3, as DNA: TGCAGTGCCAGCCGGGGAGCCGGGGATGAGCAGTTCTTC.

The sample holds many counts of this clonotype. V gene TRBV6-6 combines with J gene TRBJ2-4, with D unresolved. The CDR3 has 13 amino acids. Deletions cut 6 bases from V and 3 bases from J, with 9 bases between. Germline V gene data show CDR1 as MNHNY and CDR2 as SVGAGI (reference sequence). In DNA, the CDR3 is TGTGCCAGCAGCCCCGCGGTCAAAAACATTCAGTACTTC. This translates into CASSPAVKNIQYF.

The chain carries TRBV7-3 and TRBJ1-1; D not resolved. In germline, CDR1 is SGHTA, CDR2 FQGTGA. Trimming removed 0 bases from V and 2 bases from J, with 7 bases in between. The CDR3 sequence is 14 residues long. CDR3 in amino acids: CASSLTEYNTEAFF. The CDR3 DNA follows: TGTGCCAGCAGCTTAACGGAGTACAACACTGAAGCTTTCTTT.

V is TRBV9 and J is TRBJ1-1, with D perhaps TRBD1 (5 bases). V lost 4 bases to trimming and J lost 6 bases, with 13 bases between them. In germline, CDR1 is SGDLS, CDR2 YYNGEE. There are 13 residues in the CDR3. The CDR3, as DNA: TGTGCCAGCAGCTCTCCAGGGTCGGCTGAAGCTTTCTTT. Amino acid sequence: CASSSPGSAEAFF.

This chain joins TRBV20-1 and TRBJ1-5, with 9 bases fitting TRBD1. The ends lost 6 bases at V and 7 bases at J; junction bases unmatched: 10. The germline V gene has CDR1 DFQATT and CDR2 SNEGSKA (reference sequence). The CDR3 extends over 14 amino acids. CDR3 nucleotide sequence: TGCAGTGCCGGGGGACAGGGAGATGTGCAGCCCCAGCATTTT. Its translation: CSAGGQGDVQPQHF.

The chain links TRBV5-1 to TRBJ2-1, with D possibly TRBD1 on 5 matching bases. Germline assignment: CDR1 SGHRS and CDR2 YFSETQ. Trimming took 0 bases from V and 13 from J, leaving 17 bases between them. The CDR3 runs to 14 residues. The CDR3 loop reads CASSLEGIGMKQFF. In nucleotides, the CDR3 is TGCGCCAGCAGCTTGGAGGGGATTGGGATGAAACAGTTCTTC.

This chain links TRBV4-2 with TRBJ2-1; 9 positions agree with TRBD2. The CDR3 is 17 residues long. Germline V gives CDR1 LGHNA, CDR2 YNFKEQ. The V and J ends lost 0 bases and 5 bases, in that order; junction bases with no gene match: 8. The CDR3, as DNA: TGTGCCAGCAGCCAAGATCCGAGACTAGCGGAGAACAATGAGCAGTTCTTC. It is translated as CASSQDPRLAENNEQFF.

In its sample, this clonotype was seen a few times. A much more abundant neighbour one base away suggests this may be a read error. J is TRBJ2-1 and V is TRBV10-3, with 9 bases aligning to TRBD1. Per the germline V gene, CDR1 is ENHRY and CDR2 is SYGVKD. Trimming removed 10 bases from V and 9 bases from J; junction bases left unmatched: 10. This CDR3 region has 13 residues. This chain's CDR3 is CARSRDRDCEQFF. CDR3 coding DNA: TGTGCCAGGTCTAGGGACAGGGATTGTGAGCAGTTCTTC.

This sequence joins TRBV6-4 and TRBJ2-1; 8 nucleotides line up with TRBD2. This CDR3 contains 13 residues. V lost 4 bases to trimming and J lost 6 bases; unmatched junction nucleotides: 2. Germline V gene sequence: CDR1 MRHNA, CDR2 SNTAGT. The CDR3 region is CASSAGTSNEQFF. The CDR3 DNA sequence: TGTGCCAGCAGTGCCGGGACTAGCAATGAGCAGTTCTTC.

The chain uses TRBV7-2 and TRBJ2-7; D remains unclear. Germline CDR1 is SGHTA and CDR2 is FQGNSA. V shed 3 bases and J shed 2 bases, with 8 bases lying between them. CDR3 length: 13 amino acids. CDR3 coding DNA: TGTGCCAGCAGCTTCAATCCGGCCTACGAGCAGTACTTC. This codes for CASSFNPAYEQYF.

This chain links TRBV12-3 or TRBV12-4 with TRBJ1-2, with D uncertain. This CDR3 comprises 15 residues. The ends were cut back, 6 bases at V and 5 bases at J, with 19 bases in the middle. Written as DNA, the CDR3 is TGTGCCAGCAGCCTAAGAGTGGCGGCCCCTTATGGCTACACCTTC. Translation: CASSLRVAAPYGYTF.

This clonotype was seen a few times. The chain employs TRBV4-3 and TRBJ2-7; maybe TRBD2 (5 bases). The ends were cut back, 0 bases at V and 4 bases at J, with 10 bases in the middle. Looked up from germline, CDR1 is LGHNA and CDR2 is YSLEER. The CDR3 is 14 residues long. The DNA of the CDR3 is TGCGCCAGCAGCCAAGATAGGCTAGCTTACGAGCAGTACTTC. Translating it yields CASSQDRLAYEQYF.

The chain employs TRBV20-1 and TRBJ1-1; D uncertain. The CDR3 is 13 amino acids. Trimming removed 3 bases at V and 1 base at J, with 9 bases between. Per the germline V gene, CDR1 is DFQATT and CDR2 is SNEGSKA (reference sequence). CDR3 amino acids: CSASLNTNTEAFF. The CDR3 bases are TGCAGTGCTAGTCTGAACACGAACACTGAAGCTTTCTTT.

Only a few counts were recorded for this clonotype. The CDR3 DNA follows: TGTGCCATCAGTCCGGATGGCGGGGCCCTCACAGATACGCAGTATTTT. Residues: CAISPDGGALTDTQYF. The chain has TRBV10-3 and TRBJ2-3; D is perhaps TRBD2 (6 bases). The CDR3 is 16 amino acids. The germline V gene has CDR1 ENHRY and CDR2 SYGVKD. Trimming pared 5 bases from V and 2 bases from J, leaving 17 bases between.

This clonotype has just a few counts. The chain uses TRBV9 and TRBJ2-1; D is unclear. Trimming took off 2 bases at V and 5 bases at J, with 11 bases between the two ends. The CDR3 length is 14 residues. CDR1 and CDR2 from the germline V gene are SGDLS and YYNGEE. Written as DNA, the CDR3 is TGTGCCAGCAGCGTTCTGGTAGCAAACAATGAGCAGTTCTTC. Its protein is CASSVLVANNEQFF.

V and J are TRBV6-2 or TRBV6-3 and TRBJ1-2; tentative D call: TRBD1 (5 bases). This CDR3 has 14 amino acids. In germline, CDR1 is MNHEY, CDR2 SVGEGT. Trimming left V 3 bases short and J 5 bases short, with 13 bases between. This chain's CDR3 is CASSYDGTEYGYTF. As DNA, the CDR3 is TGTGCCAGCAGTTATGACGGGACCGAATATGGCTACACCTTC.

In DNA form, the CDR3 reads TGTGCCAGCAGTCCCTACCTAGCGGGGCTCACAGATACGCAGTATTTT. Residues: CASSPYLAGLTDTQYF. The rearrangement joins TRBV12-3 or TRBV12-4 to TRBJ2-3, with 9 bases that match TRBD2. The CDR3 spans 16 residues. The junction had 8 bases not matched to a gene; V was cut back by 5 bases and J by 2 bases.

This sequence joins TRBV4-1 and TRBJ1-2; D possibly corresponds to TRBD1 (6 bases). Germline V gene lookup returns CDR1 MGHRA and CDR2 YSYEKL. CDR3 size: 17 residues. The germline V and J ends were trimmed by 4 bases and 7 bases, with 25 bases remaining between them. CDR3 nucleotide sequence: TGCGCCAGCAGCCTCGCCACCCCACAGGGTCTGCGAACTGGCTACACCTTC. Residues: CASSLATPQGLRTGYTF.

This clonotype has only a few counts. The CDR3 DNA sequence: TGCAGTGCTAGGTTGGCGGGCTGGGTCAATGAAAAACTGTTTTTT. Translating it yields CSARLAGWVNEKLFF. V is TRBV20-1 and J is TRBJ1-4; no clear D. Trimming took off 3 bases at V and 5 bases at J, with 16 bases between the two ends. Germline lookup yields CDR1 DFQATT and CDR2 SNEGSKA (reference sequence). The CDR3 has 15 amino acids.

This clonotype was observed a few times. The V and J genes are TRBV20-1 and TRBJ1-2; tentatively, D is TRBD1 (6 bases). CDR3 length: 13 residues. V was shortened by 6 bases and J by 9 bases, with 20 bases between the two germline ends. Per the germline V gene, CDR1 is DFQATT and CDR2 is SNEGSKA (reference sequence). The CDR3 DNA reads as TGCAGTGCCGCAGGGGTCCGGCTCGGCAGCTACACCTTC. This translates into CSAAGVRLGSYTF.

V and J are TRBV20-1 and TRBJ2-7; TRBD1 matches 8 bases. Trimming cost V 2 bases and J 10 bases; bases outside gene matches: 13. This CDR3 has 14 amino acids. Per germline, CDR1 DFQATT and CDR2 SNEGSKA (reference sequence). In DNA, the CDR3 is TGCAGTGCTAGAAACAGGGGGGCCTCAAGGGGCCAGTACTTC. Encoded protein: CSARNRGASRGQYF.